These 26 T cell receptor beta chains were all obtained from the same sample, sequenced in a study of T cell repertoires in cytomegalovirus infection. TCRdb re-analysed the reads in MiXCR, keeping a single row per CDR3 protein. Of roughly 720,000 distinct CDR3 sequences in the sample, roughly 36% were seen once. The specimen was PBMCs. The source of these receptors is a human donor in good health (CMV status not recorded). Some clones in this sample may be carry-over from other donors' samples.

This CDR3 is CASSQDTGFYEQYF. The CDR3, as DNA: TGTGCCAGCAGCCAAGACACAGGGTTCTACGAGCAGTACTTC. The rearrangement joins TRBV7-9 to TRBJ2-7; weak D call: TRBD1 (6 bases). With 5 bases removed from V and 3 bases from J, the gap between germline ends came to 14 bases. Germline CDR1 SEHNR, CDR2 FQNEAQ (reference sequence). The CDR3 consists of 14 residues.

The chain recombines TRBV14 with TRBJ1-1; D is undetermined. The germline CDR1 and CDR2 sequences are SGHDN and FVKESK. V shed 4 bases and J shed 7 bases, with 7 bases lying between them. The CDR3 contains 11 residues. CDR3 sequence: CASSLSIEAFF. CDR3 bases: TGTGCCAGCAGCCTAAGTATTGAAGCTTTCTTT. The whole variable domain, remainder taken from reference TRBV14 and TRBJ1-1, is EAGVTQFPSHSVIEKGQTVTLRCDPISGHDNLYWYRRVMGKEIKFLLHFVKESKQDESGMPNNRFLAERTGGTYSTLKVQPAELEDSGVYFCASSLSIEAFFGQGTRLTVV.

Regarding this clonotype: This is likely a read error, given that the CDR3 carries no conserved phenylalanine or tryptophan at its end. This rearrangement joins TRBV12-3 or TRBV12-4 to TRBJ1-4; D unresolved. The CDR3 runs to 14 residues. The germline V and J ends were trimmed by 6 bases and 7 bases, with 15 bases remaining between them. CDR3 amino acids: CASSQSARSEKLFL. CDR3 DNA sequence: TGTGCCAGCAGCCAATCGGCCCGGAGTGAAAAACTGTTTCTT.

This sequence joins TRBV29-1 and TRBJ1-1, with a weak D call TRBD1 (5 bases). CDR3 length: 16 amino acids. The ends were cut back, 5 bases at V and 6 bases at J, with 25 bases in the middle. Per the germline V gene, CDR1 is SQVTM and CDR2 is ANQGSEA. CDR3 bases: TGCAGCGTTTTCGGGGGGGATCCATCGCCCAATCCTGAAGCTTTCTTT. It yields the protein CSVFGGDPSPNPEAFF.

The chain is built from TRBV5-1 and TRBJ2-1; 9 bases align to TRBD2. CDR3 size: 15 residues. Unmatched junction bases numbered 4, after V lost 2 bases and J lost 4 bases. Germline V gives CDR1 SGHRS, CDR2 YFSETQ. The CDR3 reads CASSFSGSGYNEQFF. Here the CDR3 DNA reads TGCGCCAGCAGCTTTAGCGGGAGTGGGTACAATGAGCAGTTCTTC.

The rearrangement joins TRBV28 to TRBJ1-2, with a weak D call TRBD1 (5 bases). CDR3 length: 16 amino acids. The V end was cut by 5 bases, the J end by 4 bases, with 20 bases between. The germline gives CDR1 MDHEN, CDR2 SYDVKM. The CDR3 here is CASSSLRTGEVYGYTF. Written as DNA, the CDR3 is TGTGCCAGCAGTAGCCTCAGGACGGGGGAGGTCTATGGCTACACCTTC.

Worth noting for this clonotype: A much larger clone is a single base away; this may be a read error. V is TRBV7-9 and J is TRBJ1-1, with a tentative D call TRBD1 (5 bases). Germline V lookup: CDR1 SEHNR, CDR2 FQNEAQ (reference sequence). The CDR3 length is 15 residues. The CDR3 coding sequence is TGTGCCAGCAGCTTGAGGAGGGGTTCGAACACTGAAGATTTCTTT. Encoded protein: CASSLRRGSNTEDFF.

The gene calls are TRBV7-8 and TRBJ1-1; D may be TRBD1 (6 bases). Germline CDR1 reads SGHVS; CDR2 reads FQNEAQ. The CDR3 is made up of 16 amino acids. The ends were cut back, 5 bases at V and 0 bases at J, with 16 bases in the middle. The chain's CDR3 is CASSPLQGPMNTEAFF. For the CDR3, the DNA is TGTGCCAGCAGCCCGCTACAGGGTCCTATGAACACTGAAGCTTTCTTT.

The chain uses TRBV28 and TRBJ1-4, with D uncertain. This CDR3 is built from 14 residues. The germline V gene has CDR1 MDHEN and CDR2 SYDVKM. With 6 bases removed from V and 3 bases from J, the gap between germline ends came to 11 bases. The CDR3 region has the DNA TGTGCCAGCAGCTTACTTAGACCTAATGAAAAACTGTTTTTT. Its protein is CASSLLRPNEKLFF. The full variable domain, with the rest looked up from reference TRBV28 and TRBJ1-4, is DVKVTQSSRYLVKRTGEKVFLECVQDMDHENMFWYRQDPGLGLRLIYFSYDVKMKEKGDIPEGYSVSREKKERFSLILESASTNQTSMYLCASSLLRPNEKLFFGSGTQLSVL.

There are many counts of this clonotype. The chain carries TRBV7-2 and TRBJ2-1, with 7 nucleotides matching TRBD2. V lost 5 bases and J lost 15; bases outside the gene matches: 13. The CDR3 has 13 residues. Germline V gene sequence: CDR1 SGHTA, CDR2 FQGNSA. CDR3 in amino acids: CASSADPGRAWFF. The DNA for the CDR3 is TGTGCCAGCAGCGCAGATCCGGGGAGGGCCTGGTTCTTC.

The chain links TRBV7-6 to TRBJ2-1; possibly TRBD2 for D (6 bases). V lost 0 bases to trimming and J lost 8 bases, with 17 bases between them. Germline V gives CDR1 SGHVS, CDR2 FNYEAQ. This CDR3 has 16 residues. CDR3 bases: TGTGCCAGCAGCTTAGCGGAGGGAGTACGTAGCGATGAGCAGTTCTTC. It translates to CASSLAEGVRSDEQFF. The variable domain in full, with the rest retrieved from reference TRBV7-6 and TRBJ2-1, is GAGVSQSPRYKVTKRGQDVALRCDPISGHVSLYWYRQALGQGPEFLTYFNYEAQQDKSGLPNDRFSAERPEGSISTLTIQRTEQRDSAMYRCASSLAEGVRSDEQFFGPGTRLTVL.

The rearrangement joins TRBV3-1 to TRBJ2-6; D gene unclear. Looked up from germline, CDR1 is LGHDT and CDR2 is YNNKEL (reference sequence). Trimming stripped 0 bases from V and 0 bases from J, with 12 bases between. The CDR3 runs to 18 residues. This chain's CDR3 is CASSQDGVKRSGANVLTF. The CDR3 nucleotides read TGTGCCAGCAGCCAAGATGGGGTGAAACGCTCTGGGGCCAACGTCCTGACTTTC.

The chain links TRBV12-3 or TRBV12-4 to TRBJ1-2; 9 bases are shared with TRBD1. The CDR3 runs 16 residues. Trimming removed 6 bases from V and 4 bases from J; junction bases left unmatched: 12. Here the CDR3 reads CASRTALGQGLYGYTF. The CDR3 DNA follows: TGTGCCAGCAGAACCGCCTTGGGACAGGGACTCTATGGCTACACCTTC.

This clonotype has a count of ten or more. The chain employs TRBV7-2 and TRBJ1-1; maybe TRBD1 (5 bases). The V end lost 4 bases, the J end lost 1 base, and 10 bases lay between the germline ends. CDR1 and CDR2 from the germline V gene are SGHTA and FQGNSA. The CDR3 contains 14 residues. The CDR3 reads CASSSRRGNTEAFF. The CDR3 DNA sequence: TGTGCCAGCAGCTCGAGGAGGGGGAACACTGAAGCTTTCTTT. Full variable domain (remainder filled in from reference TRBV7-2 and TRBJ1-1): GAGVSQSPSNKVTEKGKDVELRCDPISGHTALYWYRQSLGQGLEFLIYFQGNSAPDKSGLPSDRFSAERTGGSVSTLTIQRTQQEDSAVYLCASSSRRGNTEAFFGQGTRLTVV.

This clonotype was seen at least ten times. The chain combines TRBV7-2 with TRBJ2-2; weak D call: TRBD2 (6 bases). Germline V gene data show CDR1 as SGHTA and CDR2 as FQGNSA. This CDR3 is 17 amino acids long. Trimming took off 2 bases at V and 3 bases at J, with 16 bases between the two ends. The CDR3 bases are TGTGCCAGCAGCTTAAAAACCCGCGGGACCTACACCGGGGAGCTGTTTTTT. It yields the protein CASSLKTRGTYTGELFF.

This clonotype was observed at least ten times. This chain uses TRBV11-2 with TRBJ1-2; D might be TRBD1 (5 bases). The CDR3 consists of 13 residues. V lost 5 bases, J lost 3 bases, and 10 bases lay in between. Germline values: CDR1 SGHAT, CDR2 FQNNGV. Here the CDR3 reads CASSATGDYGYTF. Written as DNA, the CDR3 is TGTGCCAGCAGCGCCACAGGAGACTATGGCTACACCTTC.

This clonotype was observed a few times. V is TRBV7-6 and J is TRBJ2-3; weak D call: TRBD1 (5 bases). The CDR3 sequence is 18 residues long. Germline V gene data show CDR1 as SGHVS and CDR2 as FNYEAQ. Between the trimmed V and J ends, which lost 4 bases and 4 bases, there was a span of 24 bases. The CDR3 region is CASSYHPPKREGADTQYF. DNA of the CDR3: TGTGCCAGCAGCTACCACCCCCCCAAAAGGGAAGGGGCAGATACGCAGTATTTT.

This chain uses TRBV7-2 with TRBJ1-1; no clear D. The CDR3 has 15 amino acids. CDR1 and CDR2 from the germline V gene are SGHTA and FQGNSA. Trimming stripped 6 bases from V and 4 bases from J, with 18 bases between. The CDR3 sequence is CASRREPGYATEAFF. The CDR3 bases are TGTGCCAGCAGACGAGAACCTGGATACGCCACTGAAGCTTTCTTT. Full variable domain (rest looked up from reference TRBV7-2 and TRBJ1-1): GAGVSQSPSNKVTEKGKDVELRCDPISGHTALYWYRQSLGQGLEFLIYFQGNSAPDKSGLPSDRFSAERTGGSVSTLTIQRTQQEDSAVYLCASRREPGYATEAFFGQGTRLTVV.

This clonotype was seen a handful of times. The CDR3 DNA sequence: TGTGCCAGCAGTTACTTCAGGGTTAAGAACACTGAAGCTTTCTTT. This translates into CASSYFRVKNTEAFF. The chain couples TRBV6-5 to TRBJ1-1, with D maybe TRBD1 (5 bases). Germline CDR1 is MNHEY and CDR2 is SVGAGI. This CDR3 spans 15 amino acids. V lost 1 base and J 1 base, leaving 10 bases between the germline ends.

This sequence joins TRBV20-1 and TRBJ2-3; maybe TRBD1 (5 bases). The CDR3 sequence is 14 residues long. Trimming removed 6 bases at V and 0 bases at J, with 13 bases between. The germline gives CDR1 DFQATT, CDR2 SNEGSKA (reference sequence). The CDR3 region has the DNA TGCAGTGCGCCCCGACAGTCTAGCACAGATACGCAGTATTTT. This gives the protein CSAPRQSSTDTQYF.

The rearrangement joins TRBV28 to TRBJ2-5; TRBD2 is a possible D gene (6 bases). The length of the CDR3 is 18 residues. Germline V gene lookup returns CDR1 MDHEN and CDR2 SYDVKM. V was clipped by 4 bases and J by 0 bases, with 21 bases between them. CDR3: CASSSLPYRDWDQETQYF. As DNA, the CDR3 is TGTGCCAGCAGTTCTCTCCCCTACCGGGACTGGGACCAAGAGACCCAGTACTTC.

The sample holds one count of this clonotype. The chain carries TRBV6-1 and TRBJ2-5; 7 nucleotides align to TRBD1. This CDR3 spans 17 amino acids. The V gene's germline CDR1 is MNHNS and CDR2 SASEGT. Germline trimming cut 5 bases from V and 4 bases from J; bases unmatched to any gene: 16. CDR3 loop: CASSSVASGGRRETQYF. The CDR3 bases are TGTGCCAGCAGTTCAGTCGCCTCAGGGGGTCGGAGAGAGACCCAGTACTTC.

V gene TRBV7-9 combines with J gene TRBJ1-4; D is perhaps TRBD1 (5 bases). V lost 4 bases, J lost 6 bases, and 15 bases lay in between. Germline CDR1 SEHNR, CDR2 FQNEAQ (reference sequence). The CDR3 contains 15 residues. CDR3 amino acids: CASSSSPGGDEKLFF. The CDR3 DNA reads TGTGCCAGCAGCTCATCGCCCGGGGGGGATGAAAAACTGTTTTTT.

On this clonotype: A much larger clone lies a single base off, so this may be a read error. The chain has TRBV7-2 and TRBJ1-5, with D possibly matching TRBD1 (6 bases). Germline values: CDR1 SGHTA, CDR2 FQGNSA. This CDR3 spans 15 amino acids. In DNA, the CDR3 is TGTGTCAGCACCTTACAGGGCGGGGGGAATCAGCCCCAGCATTTT. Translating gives CVSTLQGGGNQPQHF.

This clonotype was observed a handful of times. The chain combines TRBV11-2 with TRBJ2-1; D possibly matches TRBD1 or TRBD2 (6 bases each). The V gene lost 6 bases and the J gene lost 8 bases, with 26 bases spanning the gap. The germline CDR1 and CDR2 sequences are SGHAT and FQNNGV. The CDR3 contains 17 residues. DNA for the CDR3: TGTGCCAGCAGATCGGGGGCAGGGGAATTAGGGATGGATGAGCAGTTCTTC. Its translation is CASRSGAGELGMDEQFF.

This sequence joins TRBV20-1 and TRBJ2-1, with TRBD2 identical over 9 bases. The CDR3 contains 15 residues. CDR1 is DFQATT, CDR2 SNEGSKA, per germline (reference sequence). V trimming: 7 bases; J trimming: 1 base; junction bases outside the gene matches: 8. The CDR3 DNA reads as TGCAGTGTCCCCGGCGGGGGGGGGTCCTACAATGAGCAGTTCTTC. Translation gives CSVPGGGGSYNEQFF.